These 19 T cell receptor beta chains came from one sample sequenced in a study of T cell responses to AZD1222 COVID-19 vaccine. Clones were read by immunoSEQ multiplex PCR, and TCRdb kept only the in-frame ones, dropping some. The sample carries about 120,000 clones, more than 70% recorded once. This material consisted of peripheral blood, taken 28 days after the second AZD1222 dose. The receptors here all came from an adult who received the AZD1222 COVID-19 vaccine.

This clone was detected only a few times. This chain links TRBV24-1 with TRBJ2-2, with 8 positions matching TRBD2. The CDR3 is 15 amino acids. CDR1 and CDR2 from the germline V gene are KGHDR and SFDVKD. Trimming at V came to 4 bases and at J to 3 bases, leaving 3 bases not matched to a gene. The CDR3 region has the DNA TGTGCCACCAGTGAAGCGGGGGCCGACACCGGGGAGCTGTTTTTT. This codes for CATSEAGADTGELFF.

CDR3 DNA sequence: TGTGCCAGCAGCGCGTCTACAGGGAACGCTGGGGCCAACGTCCTGACTTTC. Its protein is CASSASTGNAGANVLTF. This rearrangement joins TRBV5-4 to TRBJ2-6; weak D call: TRBD1 (6 bases). There are 17 residues in the CDR3. Germline V lookup: CDR1 SGHNT, CDR2 YYREEE (reference sequence). V lost 4 bases and J 2 bases, leaving 16 bases between the germline ends.

The V call is TRBV9, the J call TRBJ2-1, with 7 bases identical to TRBD2. Germline V gene data show CDR1 as SGDLS and CDR2 as YYNGEE. This CDR3 comprises 15 residues. V was clipped by 2 bases and J by 2 bases; unmatched bases: 4. The DNA of the CDR3 is TGTGCCAGCAGCGTGGGGGGGTCCGCCTACAATGAGCAGTTCTTC. Encoded protein: CASSVGGSAYNEQFF.

CDR3 DNA: TGCGCCAGCAGTGAGTCGAAACTATCGCGGACCGGGGAGCTGTTTTTT. This translates into CASSESKLSRTGELFF. The chain uses TRBV10-1 and TRBJ2-2, with no clear D. The CDR3 has 16 amino acids. Trimming removed 0 bases at V and 5 bases at J, with 13 bases between. Germline lookup yields CDR1 WNHNN and CDR2 SYGVQD (reference sequence).

This rearrangement joins TRBV4-1 to TRBJ1-1; D is unclear. The germline V gene has CDR1 MGHRA and CDR2 YSYEKL. The CDR3 sequence is 18 residues long. V was cut by 6 bases and J by 0 bases, with 23 bases left in between. The CDR3 DNA reads TGCGCCAGCAGTGTTAATCTTCCAATTGGGCGCCTGAACACTGAAGCTTTCTTT. Translating gives CASSVNLPIGRLNTEAFF.

The chain has TRBV7-3 and TRBJ1-1; D perhaps matches TRBD1 (5 bases). CDR3 size: 13 residues. V shed 5 bases and J shed 7 bases, with 14 bases lying between them. Germline V lookup: CDR1 SGHTA, CDR2 FQGTGA. CDR3 protein: CASSPTRDHEAFF. The CDR3 DNA is TGTGCCAGCAGCCCGACCCGGGACCATGAAGCTTTCTTT.

The rearrangement uses TRBV24-1 and TRBJ1-1, with 10 nucleotides matching TRBD1. Unmatched junction bases numbered 11, after V lost 9 bases and J lost 5 bases. Germline CDR1 KGHDR, CDR2 SFDVKD. There are 15 residues in the CDR3. The CDR3 sequence: CATRGQGVGRTEAFF. The CDR3 DNA reads as TGTGCCACCCGAGGACAGGGGGTGGGGAGAACTGAAGCTTTCTTT.

This clone was seen just once. The V and J genes are TRBV18 and TRBJ1-2; D not certain. The CDR3 loop spans 14 amino acids. V gave up 4 bases and J gave up 4 bases, with 13 bases separating them. Looked up from germline, CDR1 is KGHSH and CDR2 is LQKENI. The CDR3 DNA follows: TGTGCCAGCTCACTGGGCCAGGTTAGCTATGGCTACACCTTC. Amino acid sequence: CASSLGQVSYGYTF.

This clone has just a few counts. V usage is TRBV9 and J usage is TRBJ1-3; 7 bases align to TRBD1. The length of the CDR3 is 16 residues. CDR1 SGDLS and CDR2 YYNGEE come from the germline V gene. V shed 3 bases and J 9 bases; nucleotides not matched to a gene: 15. DNA for the CDR3: TGTGCCAGCAGCGGACGGGACAGTCCGGGCGGTTTCACCATATATTTT. Amino acid sequence: CASSGRDSPGGFTIYF.

The chain carries TRBV19 and TRBJ1-5, with D unresolved. The CDR3 loop spans 15 amino acids. Per germline, CDR1 LNHDA and CDR2 SQIVND (reference sequence). Trimming took off 5 bases at V and 7 bases at J, with 18 bases between the two ends. CDR3 nucleotide sequence: TGTGCCAGTAGTTTCCTGGGTAGGAGTGGGCAGCCCCAGCATTTT. Its translation: CASSFLGRSGQPQHF.

The chain uses TRBV5-6 and TRBJ1-4; 7 bases align to TRBD1. Trimming at V came to 2 bases and at J to 4 bases, leaving 11 bases not matched to a gene. The CDR3 totals 17 residues. Germline V gene sequence: CDR1 SGHDT, CDR2 YYEEEE. The CDR3 spells CASSFGTASPVNEKLFF. The CDR3 nucleotides read TGTGCCAGCAGCTTCGGGACAGCTAGTCCTGTTAATGAAAAACTGTTTTTT.

The chain joins TRBV6-5 to TRBJ1-5, with D possibly TRBD1 on 5 matching bases. CDR1 and CDR2 from the germline V gene are MNHEY and SVGAGI. Trimming shortened V by 0 bases and J by 7 bases, and 13 bases separated the two germline ends. The CDR3 is made up of 15 amino acids. The DNA for the CDR3 is TGTGCCAGCAGTTACTCAGGGGCTCTCGGCCAGCCCCAGCATTTT. Translation gives CASSYSGALGQPQHF.

In this sample, this clone turned up a few times. V and J are TRBV7-2 and TRBJ2-7; D is perhaps TRBD1 or TRBD2 (6 bases each). This CDR3 is built from 14 residues. The germline V gene encodes CDR1 SGHTA and CDR2 FQGNSA. Trimming stripped 3 bases from V and 3 bases from J, with 12 bases between. The CDR3 is CASSFDGGHYEQYF. The CDR3 DNA is TGTGCCAGCAGCTTCGACGGGGGCCACTACGAGCAGTACTTC.

The chain carries TRBV7-2 and TRBJ2-1, with D uncertain. CDR3 length: 14 residues. V lost 4 bases and J lost 1, with 8 bases in between. Germline lookup yields CDR1 SGHTA and CDR2 FQGNSA. DNA of the CDR3: TGTGCCAGCAGCTCCTCCGCTTCCTACAATGAGCAGTTCTTC. This encodes CASSSSASYNEQFF.

V gene TRBV5-1 combines with J gene TRBJ2-3; D might be TRBD1 (6 bases). The CDR3 is 17 residues long. Trimming pared 2 bases from V and 2 bases from J, leaving 18 bases between. CDR1 and CDR2 (germline): SGHRS, YFSETQ. The CDR3 coding sequence is TGCGCCAGCAGCTTCGTCTCAGGGGCTACCAACACAGATACGCAGTATTTT. Amino acids: CASSFVSGATNTDTQYF.

The chain carries TRBV13 and TRBJ2-7; 8 nucleotides line up with TRBD1. Germline V lookup: CDR1 PRHDT, CDR2 FYEKMQ (reference sequence). V lost 2 bases to trimming and J lost 2 bases; unmatched junction nucleotides: 8. The CDR3 sequence is 16 residues long. For the CDR3, the DNA is TGTGCCAGCAGCTTAAGCTTCAACAGGGGGACCTACGAGCAGTACTTC. Its protein is CASSLSFNRGTYEQYF.

The CDR3 DNA follows: TGCGCCAGCAGCCGGCTTTCGGACTCTGGAAACACCATATATTTT. Its protein is CASSRLSDSGNTIYF. The V and J genes are TRBV5-1 and TRBJ1-3, with D unclear. The germline V gene encodes CDR1 SGHRS and CDR2 YFSETQ. The CDR3 consists of 15 residues. Deletions cut 4 bases from V and 0 bases from J, with 11 bases between. The full variable domain, rest sourced from reference TRBV5-1 and TRBJ1-3, is KAGVTQTPRYLIKTRGQQVTLSCSPISGHRSVSWYQQTPGQGLQFLFEYFSETQRNKGNFPGRFSGRQFSNSRSEMNVSTLELGDSALYLCASSRLSDSGNTIYFGEGSWLTVV.

This clone occurred once. This sequence joins TRBV7-2 and TRBJ2-2; D unresolved. Germline loops: CDR1 SGHTA, CDR2 FQGNSA. CDR3 size: 13 residues. V lost 5 bases to trimming and J lost 6 bases, with 10 bases between them. The CDR3 sequence: CASSPGPSGELFF. In DNA, the CDR3 is TGTGCCAGCAGCCCGGGTCCTTCCGGGGAGCTGTTTTTT.

The genes are TRBV7-3 and TRBJ2-7; no reliable D call. CDR1 SGHTA and CDR2 FQGTGA come from the germline V gene. V lost 1 base and J 2 bases, leaving 12 bases between the germline ends. The CDR3 has 15 residues. CDR3 residues: CASSLMGGIAYEQYF. CDR3 sequence (DNA): TGTGCCAGCAGCTTAATGGGCGGTATAGCCTACGAGCAGTACTTC.